This T cell receptor (beta chain) is from a study of T-cell reconstitution after alpha-beta-depleted transplantation in children (dated by TCRdb to the mid-2010s). With respect to the entire study: T-cell immune reconstitution after TCRalphabeta/CD19-depleted allogeneic hematopoietic cell transplantation in children was quantitatively tracked in the study by means of TCR repertoire profiling. Findings and caveats that apply to the study as a whole: Over the following months the frequencies of hyperexpanded clones went down, and after one year T-cell counts and TCRbeta diversity were mostly credited to newly produced T cells. About two months after transplant, the apparently early recovery of alphabetaT-cell counts reportedly depended on just several hundred clones that had expanded rapidly and came from non-depleted graft cells. In some patients, the high TCRbeta diversity seen at day 60 was put down to recipient T cells and intrathymic progenitors that had survived conditioning.

The CDR3 spans 17 residues, from the cysteine through the phenylalanine. Kept here is only the CDR3 DNA, which spans 51 bases and is read in frame from base 1. Trimming removed 4 bases from V and 4 bases from J, leaving 22 bases between the germline ends. From a lookup of the germline V gene, CDR1 and CDR2 are MNHEY and SVGAGI. Per the publication, the treatment or condition label means: allogeneic hematopoietic cell transplantation with graft depleted of TCRalphabeta T cells and CD19 B cells. Transplant recipients were children who received TCRalphabeta/CD19-depleted allogeneic hematopoietic cell grafts. This clonotype was seen many times. The antigen it binds to is not known. Qualities for individual bases were not recorded, and no much larger clone is one base off. Library generation was performed with PCR. The instrument was an Illumina HiSeq 2500. Molecular barcoding was employed in the preparation of TCR libraries, with unique molecular identifiers being used to normalize TCRbeta repertoire quantification. The public reads were reprocessed in TCRdb via fastp at Q25 and MiXCR, keeping in-frame beta chains. Each CDR3 protein gets just one entry, which takes the most common genes and DNA from the rows behind it. The sample table shows around 440,000 distinct CDR3 sequences, and roughly a tenth are seen once. 2% of the sample is held by the ten biggest clonotypes.

The sequence came from a child aged 2 to 15 with inherited bone marrow failure, due to receive a stem cell transplant. The rearranged segments are TRBV6-5 and TRBJ1-2; a tentative D call is TRBD1 (5 bases match). Sample: PBMCs, taken before TCRalphabeta/CD19-depleted stem cell transplant. The sequenced DNA is TGTGCCAGCAGTTCCGGGGCCGAATTTCCAACGGGCTATGGCTACACCTTC. It is translated as CASSSGAEFPTGYGYTF.